A single sample gave rise to the 20 T cell receptor beta chains below, sequenced in a study of human T cells and chemical hapten exposure. Time point given: patch test 2, 6 weeks after DPC sensitization. The treatment is: therapeutic diphenylcyclopropenone sensitization with weekly scalp DPC. TCRdb passed the RACE reads through MiXCR, listing each CDR3 protein once. The sample has approximately 89,000 distinct CDR3 sequences, 6.6% seen once. This sample comprised whole blood, obtained in connection with sensitization to the hapten diphenylcyclopropenone (DPC). These receptors all come from a young woman with alopecia areata. Some clones in this sample may be carry-over from other donors' samples.

This clonotype was counted between two and nine times. V is TRBV3-1 and J is TRBJ1-1; D is ambiguous. The CDR3 extends over 14 amino acids. Germline V gene lookup returns CDR1 LGHDT and CDR2 YNNKEL (reference sequence). Between the trimmed V and J ends, which lost 3 bases and 1 base, there was a span of 9 bases. The CDR3 DNA follows: TGTGCCAGCAGCCATCACGGCGCGAACACTGAAGCTTTCTTT. Protein product: CASSHHGANTEAFF.

The chain uses TRBV25-1 and TRBJ2-1; 14 bases line up with TRBD2. CDR3 length equals 19 residues. Looked up from germline, CDR1 is MGHDK and CDR2 is SYGVNS. V lost 2 bases to trimming and J lost 9 bases; unmatched junction nucleotides: 15. The CDR3 sequence: CASSEDLRSKGTSGSEQFF. CDR3 nucleotides: TGTGCCAGCAGTGAAGATTTGAGGTCTAAAGGGACTAGCGGGAGTGAGCAGTTCTTC.

This clonotype was counted at least ten times. The chain recombines TRBV7-2 with TRBJ1-2; a weak D match, TRBD1 (5 bases). The CDR3 has 14 residues. Germline loops: CDR1 SGHTA, CDR2 FQGNSA. V was cut by 1 base and J by 7 bases, with 13 bases left in between. This CDR3 is CASSLVAGAGGYTF. The CDR3 bases are TGTGCCAGCAGCTTAGTCGCCGGGGCTGGTGGCTACACCTTC.

This clonotype has a count of ten or more. This chain joins TRBV5-4 and TRBJ1-1, with TRBD1 as a possible D gene (5 bases). This CDR3 is built from 11 residues. Trimming took off 7 bases at V and 6 bases at J, with 10 bases between the two ends. Looked up from germline, CDR1 is SGHNT and CDR2 is YYREEE (reference sequence). The CDR3 sequence: CASQGQAEAFF. The DNA for the CDR3 is TGTGCCAGCCAGGGTCAGGCTGAAGCTTTCTTT.

This sequence joins TRBV27 and TRBJ2-7; TRBD2 agrees at 7 bases. The junction had 8 bases not matched to a gene; V was cut back by 3 bases and J by 3 bases. The germline CDR1 and CDR2 sequences are MNHEY and SMNVEV (reference sequence). CDR3 length: 15 residues. The CDR3 reads CASSLPGGSLYEQYF. The CDR3 DNA reads as TGTGCCAGCAGTTTGCCCGGCGGGAGTCTCTACGAGCAGTACTTC.

The J gene is TRBJ1-2, the V gene TRBV12-3 or TRBV12-4, with 7 positions matching TRBD1. J gave up 2 bases and V 6 bases, and 9 bases lay outside the gene matches. The CDR3 has 15 residues. The CDR3 is CASSRGGSGNYGYTF. DNA of the CDR3: TGTGCCAGCAGCAGGGGGGGGAGTGGAAACTATGGCTACACCTTC.

This chain links TRBV6-5 with TRBJ1-2; tentative D call: TRBD1 (6 bases). Trimming left V 6 bases short and J 8 bases short, with 19 bases between. CDR1 and CDR2 (germline): MNHEY, SVGAGI. The CDR3 sequence is 14 residues long. CDR3: CASSRGQPVGGYTF. In DNA form, the CDR3 reads TGTGCCAGCAGCCGTGGACAGCCTGTAGGAGGCTACACCTTC.

This clonotype has at least ten counts. This chain connects TRBV5-1 to TRBJ2-3; D is ambiguous. Trimming took 4 bases from V and 0 from J, leaving 9 bases between them. CDR1 is SGHRS, CDR2 YFSETQ, per germline. CDR3 length: 14 amino acids. For the CDR3, the DNA is TGCGCCAGCAGCATAAAATCTAGCACAGATACGCAGTATTTT. This codes for CASSIKSSTDTQYF.

This clonotype was seen many times. The rearrangement joins TRBV11-1 to TRBJ1-1; D is possibly TRBD1 (6 bases). The germline CDR1 and CDR2 sequences are SGHAT and FQDESV (reference sequence). The CDR3 has 14 residues. Trimming stripped 5 bases from V and 4 bases from J, with 14 bases between. DNA for the CDR3: TGTGCCAGCAGCGAGGACAGTGGGGGCACTGAAGCTTTCTTT. Residues: CASSEDSGGTEAFF.

This clonotype was counted many times. This chain links TRBV18 with TRBJ1-4; 9 bases fit TRBD1. Unmatched junction bases numbered 4, after V lost 3 bases and J lost 8 bases. Germline-derived CDR1 and CDR2 are KGHSH and LQKENI. The CDR3 is made up of 14 amino acids. The CDR3 region is CASSPTGGREKLFF. The CDR3 nucleotides read TGTGCCAGCTCACCGACAGGGGGACGGGAAAAACTGTTTTTT.

This clonotype was counted only a few times. V usage is TRBV3-1 and J usage is TRBJ1-6, with no clear D. CDR3 length equals 14 residues. CDR1 and CDR2 (germline): LGHDT, YNNKEL (reference sequence). Trimming removed 0 bases at V and 11 bases at J, with 11 bases between. CDR3 DNA: TGTGCCAGCAGCCAAGATGAAGAGGTTGCACCCCTCCACTTT. Protein: CASSQDEEVAPLHF.

This clonotype showed up many times. In DNA form, the CDR3 reads TGTGCCAGCACCTACGGGGGGTCCAATTCACCCCTCCACTTT. Translation: CASTYGGSNSPLHF. The rearrangement joins TRBV6-5 to TRBJ1-6; a possible D gene is TRBD1 (5 bases). Germline CDR1 and CDR2: MNHEY and SVGAGI. The CDR3 contains 14 residues. The V end was cut by 7 bases, the J end by 7 bases, with 14 bases between.

Remarks on this clonotype: Since a much larger clone is just one base distant, this may be a read error. The chain is built from TRBV7-9 and TRBJ2-3, with 11 positions matching TRBD2. Germline CDR1 and CDR2: SEHNR and FQNEAQ (reference sequence). The CDR3 spans 16 residues. With V trimmed by 4 bases and J by 2 bases, 5 bases remained unmatched. CDR3 DNA: TGTGCCAGCAGCTATGGGACTAGCGGCCACACAGATACGCAGTATTTT. It codes for CASSYGTSGHTDTQYF.

In its sample, this clonotype was seen many times. J is TRBJ2-5 and V is TRBV12-3 or TRBV12-4; 9 positions agree with TRBD1. V lost 1 base, J lost 3 bases, and 6 bases stayed unmatched. The CDR3 is made up of 16 amino acids. CDR3 sequence (DNA): TGTGCCAGCAGTTTAGGGGACAGGGCGGGGGAAGAGACCCAGTACTTC. Residues: CASSLGDRAGEETQYF.

This clonotype was found many times. The chain employs TRBV14 and TRBJ1-1; D is unclear. Deletions cut 4 bases from V and 5 bases from J, with 17 bases between. This CDR3 comprises 15 residues. The germline CDR1 and CDR2 sequences are SGHDN and FVKESK. The CDR3 DNA reads as TGTGCCAGCAGCCCAATCGTTGCCGTTCATACTGAAGCTTTCTTT. It specifies CASSPIVAVHTEAFF. The full variable domain, with the rest looked up from reference TRBV14 and TRBJ1-1, is EAGVTQFPSHSVIEKGQTVTLRCDPISGHDNLYWYRRVMGKEIKFLLHFVKESKQDESGMPNNRFLAERTGGTYSTLKVQPAELEDSGVYFCASSPIVAVHTEAFFGQGTRLTVV.

This clonotype was counted ten times or more. The chain couples TRBV7-2 to TRBJ2-5, with 12 positions matching TRBD1. Trimming took 5 bases from V and 4 from J; bases not matched to a gene: 5. The CDR3 contains 15 residues. Germline loops: CDR1 SGHTA, CDR2 FQGNSA. The CDR3 is CASSPGQGARETQYF. DNA for the CDR3: TGTGCCAGCAGCCCGGGACAGGGGGCTCGAGAGACCCAGTACTTC.

The CDR3 DNA reads TGTGCCAGCAGCAAAGGGACAGGGAGGGCGTATGGGGCCAACGTCCTGACTTTC. As protein: CASSKGTGRAYGANVLTF. The chain carries TRBV4-2 and TRBJ2-6, with TRBD1 matching over 9 bases. After removal of 5 bases from V and 3 bases from J, the junction contained 11 bases not matched to a gene. The CDR3 consists of 18 residues. CDR1 and CDR2 (germline): LGHNA, YNFKEQ.

The table lists this clonotype with many counts. This sequence joins TRBV7-3 and TRBJ2-3; 7 bases fit TRBD2. This CDR3 contains 16 residues. The J segment lost 4 bases and the V segment lost 6 bases, leaving 13 bases of the junction unmatched. From germline, CDR1 is SGHTA and CDR2 FQGTGA. The CDR3 sequence: CASSRGGGGSPDTQYF. Written as DNA, the CDR3 is TGTGCCAGCAGTCGAGGTGGGGGGGGTTCCCCAGATACGCAGTATTTT.

The gene calls are TRBV12-3 or TRBV12-4 and TRBJ1-1; D is unclear. This CDR3 comprises 13 residues. Trimming shortened V by 5 bases and J by 3 bases, and 10 bases separated the two germline ends. The CDR3 is CASSAGSYTEAFF. The CDR3 DNA follows: TGTGCCAGCAGTGCTGGGAGTTACACTGAAGCTTTCTTT.

The chain carries TRBV4-2 and TRBJ2-7, with D possibly TRBD2 on 5 matching bases. CDR1 and CDR2 (germline): LGHNA, YNFKEQ. V lost 1 base, J lost 3 bases, and 16 bases lay in between. The CDR3 runs to 16 residues. CDR3 in amino acids: CASSQVAEGAGYEQYF. In DNA form, the CDR3 reads TGTGCCAGCAGCCAAGTTGCCGAGGGCGCGGGCTACGAGCAGTACTTC.